These 27 T cell receptor beta chains share one sample of origin, sequenced in a study of blood T cells in healthy people across ages. PCR was performed a second time for about 7 to 12 cycles using a sample-barcoded 5' primer and a J-beta primer mix. TCRdb reprocessed the 5' RACE reads via MiXCR and lists one record per CDR3 protein. The sample has around 1.7 million distinct CDR3 sequences, approximately 30% seen once. Specimen: blood. These receptors were obtained from a woman in her twenties or thirties in good health.

The chain is built from TRBV6-1 and TRBJ1-3; 10 bases map to TRBD1. The CDR3 spans 14 residues. V dropped 6 bases and J dropped 2; count of bases not matched to a gene: 1. Germline V gene sequence: CDR1 MNHNS, CDR2 SASEGT. CDR3 loop: CASSGTGAGNTIYF. DNA for the CDR3: TGTGCCAGCAGCGGGACAGGGGCTGGAAACACCATATATTTT.

The chain couples TRBV12-3 or TRBV12-4 to TRBJ1-2; the match to TRBD1 covers 8 bases. The CDR3 extends over 15 amino acids. V was clipped by 5 bases and J by 7 bases; unmatched bases: 12. CDR3 region: CASSIGGQGAVGYTF. The DNA of the CDR3 is TGTGCCAGCAGTATAGGGGGGCAGGGGGCGGTTGGCTACACCTTC.

The chain combines TRBV20-1 with TRBJ1-2; D is perhaps TRBD1 (5 bases). V was clipped by 3 bases and J by 7 bases, with 24 bases between them. Germline CDR1 DFQATT, CDR2 SNEGSKA (reference sequence). The CDR3 spans 16 residues. DNA for the CDR3: TGCAGTGCTAGTGTTGGCCTCGGGGGAGAGCCCTTTGGCTACACCTTC. Residues: CSASVGLGGEPFGYTF.

This clonotype was seen a handful of times. The V gene is TRBV5-1, the J gene TRBJ1-2; 7 positions agree with TRBD1. The J segment lost 7 bases and the V segment lost 0 bases, leaving 6 bases of the junction unmatched. The germline gives CDR1 SGHRS, CDR2 YFSETQ. CDR3 length: 14 amino acids. The CDR3 nucleotides read TGCGCCAGCAGCTTGGACCGGGGACAGAGTGGCTACACCTTC. Protein: CASSLDRGQSGYTF.

This clonotype was observed many times. This sequence joins TRBV5-1 and TRBJ2-1, with D tentatively TRBD1 or TRBD2 (5 bases each). Germline CDR1 SGHRS, CDR2 YFSETQ. This CDR3 region has 14 residues. V gave up 4 bases and J gave up 9 bases, with 17 bases separating them. The DNA for the CDR3 is TGCGCCAGCAGCACGGGGCCCGGCAGTAGTGAGCAGTTCTTC. Its protein product is CASSTGPGSSEQFF.

This clonotype was recorded many times. CDR3 nucleotide sequence: TGCAGTGCTAGCCGGGAGCGGTACGAGCAGTACTTC. Protein sequence: CSASRERYEQYF. The genes are TRBV20-1 and TRBJ2-7; possible D gene TRBD2, 6 bases. This CDR3 region has 12 residues. Per germline, CDR1 DFQATT and CDR2 SNEGSKA (reference sequence). V shed 3 bases and J shed 4 bases, with 10 bases lying between them.

V and J are TRBV12-3 or TRBV12-4 and TRBJ1-1; a weak D match, TRBD1 (6 bases). The CDR3 spans 14 residues. Trimming removed 6 bases at V and 8 bases at J, with 19 bases between. CDR3 bases: TGTGCCAGCAGCTTGAACAGGGACGGCGCCGAAGCTTTCTTT. This codes for CASSLNRDGAEAFF.

This chain uses TRBV9 with TRBJ2-3; D call uncertain. CDR3 length equals 14 residues. Germline-derived CDR1 and CDR2 are SGDLS and YYNGEE. Trimming left V 2 bases short and J 1 base short, with 8 bases between. The DNA of the CDR3 is TGTGCCAGCAGCGTTAATTTTCGCACAGATACGCAGTATTTT. Translation gives CASSVNFRTDTQYF. Using reference TRBV9 and TRBJ2-3 for the parts outside the CDR3, the full variable domain is DSGVTQTPKHLITATGQRVTLRCSPRSGDLSVYWYQQSLDQGLQFLIQYYNGEERAKGNILERFSAQQFPDLHSELNLSSLELGDSALYFCASSVNFRTDTQYFGPGTRLTVL.

The table lists this clonotype with a count of one. This sequence joins TRBV12-3 or TRBV12-4 and TRBJ2-6; unclear D gene. The length of the CDR3 is 15 residues. The V end lost 6 bases, the J end lost 4 bases, and 13 bases lay between the germline ends. CDR3 protein: CASRPMGKGANVLTF. CDR3 sequence (DNA): TGTGCCAGCAGGCCGATGGGAAAGGGGGCCAACGTCCTGACTTTC.

This clonotype was recorded a few times. V usage is TRBV27 and J usage is TRBJ2-6; D not certain. The CDR3 totals 16 residues. Trimming took off 5 bases at V and 0 bases at J, with 11 bases between the two ends. CDR1 MNHEY and CDR2 SMNVEV come from the germline V gene (reference sequence). For the CDR3, the DNA is TGTGCCAGCAGTCCGGCGGAGAGCTCTGGGGCCAACGTCCTGACTTTC. Its protein is CASSPAESSGANVLTF.

The chain employs TRBV6-5 and TRBJ1-2, with D maybe TRBD1 (6 bases). Trimming removed 5 bases at V and 8 bases at J, with 15 bases between. Germline V gives CDR1 MNHEY, CDR2 SVGAGI. This CDR3 region has 13 residues. The CDR3 DNA reads TGTGCCAGCAGTACAGACAGGATCACGGGCTACACCTTC. This codes for CASSTDRITGYTF.

This clonotype was seen a few times. The rearrangement links TRBV7-3 to TRBJ2-3; TRBD2 matches at 8 bases. V shed 5 bases, J shed 6 bases, and the junction held 7 bases outside the gene matches. Germline loops: CDR1 SGHTA, CDR2 FQGTGA. The CDR3 totals 14 residues. The CDR3 bases are TGTGCCAGCAGCCCAATTCGCGGGGGGGATACGCAGTATTTT. This sequence encodes CASSPIRGGDTQYF.

This clonotype occurred many times. V is TRBV29-1 and J is TRBJ2-1; TRBD2 aligns across 9 bases. This CDR3 has 15 amino acids. Germline CDR1 and CDR2: SQVTM and ANQGSEA. The J segment lost 5 bases and the V segment lost 5 bases, leaving 10 bases of the junction unmatched. CDR3 bases: TGCAGCGTTCCCCCCGGGCTAGCGGGAAACAATGAGCAGTTCTTC. The encoded protein is CSVPPGLAGNNEQFF.

Details on this clonotype: Germline is not matched at one junction end, which may reflect a read error. CDR3 in amino acids: CATSDTASTGTQYF. The CDR3 DNA reads as TGTGCCACCAGTGATACGGCGAGCACAGGTACGCAGTATTTT. The V and J genes are TRBV24-1 and TRBJ2-3; possibly TRBD1 for D (5 bases). The germline CDR1 and CDR2 sequences are KGHDR and SFDVKD. This CDR3 region has 14 residues.

This clonotype was observed many times. The chain recombines TRBV6-6 with TRBJ2-5; either TRBD1 or TRBD2 may supply D (5 bases each). Trimming removed 2 bases from V and 1 base from J, with 11 bases in between. This CDR3 is 15 amino acids long. Germline V CDR1 and CDR2: MNHNY, SVGAGI (reference sequence). Written as DNA, the CDR3 is TGTGCCAGCAGTTACGAGAGGGACGTCCAAGAGACCCAGTACTTC. As protein: CASSYERDVQETQYF.

The V call is TRBV18, the J call TRBJ2-1; maybe TRBD2 (6 bases). V shed 6 bases and J shed 8 bases, with 20 bases lying between them. Germline-derived CDR1 and CDR2 are KGHSH and LQKENI. This CDR3 has 15 amino acids. Here the CDR3 DNA reads TGTGCCAGCTCCCCGCCGGAATCGCCGGGAGATGAGCAGTTCTTC. Translating it yields CASSPPESPGDEQFF.

This clonotype was seen only a few times. The chain links TRBV5-1 to TRBJ1-2; unclear D gene. The CDR3 is 15 amino acids. Deletions cut 3 bases from V and 5 bases from J, with 17 bases between. The germline V gene encodes CDR1 SGHRS and CDR2 YFSETQ. The CDR3, as DNA: TGCGCCAGCAGCTCTGGCGGCGGAGTGCGGTATGGCTACACCTTC. It codes for CASSSGGGVRYGYTF.

The chain joins TRBV20-1 to TRBJ2-1; D uncertain. The CDR3 totals 16 residues. Trimming took 3 bases from V and 0 from J, leaving 15 bases between them. Germline V gene sequence: CDR1 DFQATT, CDR2 SNEGSKA (reference sequence). For the CDR3, the DNA is TGCAGTGCTAGTTACCCCGACGCCAGCTCCTACAATGAGCAGTTCTTC. Protein sequence: CSASYPDASSYNEQFF.

This clonotype was counted a few times. V is TRBV7-2 and J is TRBJ2-1, with TRBD2 matching 8 bases. V lost 0 bases and J lost 8; bases outside the gene matches: 6. Germline CDR1 and CDR2: SGHTA and FQGNSA. This CDR3 has 15 residues. The DNA of the CDR3 is TGTGCCAGCAGCTTAGCGCGGGTAGCGGGACATGAGCAGTTCTTC. As protein: CASSLARVAGHEQFF.

The sample holds a few counts of this clonotype. The chain employs TRBV12-3 or TRBV12-4 and TRBJ1-5; a weak D match, TRBD1 (5 bases). Trimming took off 7 bases at V and 1 base at J, with 11 bases between the two ends. The CDR3 length is 14 residues. The CDR3 here is CASTGTTSNQPQHF. CDR3 nucleotide sequence: TGTGCCAGCACGGGGACGACCAGCAATCAGCCCCAGCATTTT.

In this sample, this clonotype turned up a few times. The J gene is TRBJ2-7, the V gene TRBV11-2; D is unresolved. The V end was cut by 3 bases, the J end by 0 bases, with 12 bases between. This CDR3 contains 15 residues. Germline V gene data show CDR1 as SGHAT and CDR2 as FQNNGV. The CDR3 reads CASSFEQLSSYEQYF. CDR3 sequence (DNA): TGTGCCAGCAGCTTCGAACAGTTGAGCTCCTACGAGCAGTACTTC.

This chain connects TRBV5-5 to TRBJ1-1; 8 positions match TRBD1. The V segment lost 4 bases and the J segment 6 bases; nucleotides outside the gene matches: 8. The CDR3 consists of 14 residues. The germline V gene has CDR1 SGHKS and CDR2 YYEKEE (reference sequence). The CDR3 DNA reads TGTGCCAGCAGCGATCTATCCAGGGGGCCTGAAGCTTTCTTT. Protein product: CASSDLSRGPEAFF.

There are a few counts of this clonotype. The V and J genes are TRBV6-5 and TRBJ2-2; D unclear. The CDR3 is 12 amino acids. V was clipped by 1 base and J by 5 bases, with 2 bases between them. Germline V CDR1 and CDR2: MNHEY, SVGAGI. The CDR3 DNA sequence: TGTGCCAGCAGTTACTGGACCGGGGAGCTGTTTTTT. It is translated as CASSYWTGELFF.

In its sample, this clonotype was seen a few times. The chain carries TRBV5-1 and TRBJ2-4, with 13 bases identical to TRBD2. From germline, CDR1 is SGHRS and CDR2 YFSETQ. J lost 13 bases, V lost 6 bases, and 10 bases had no gene match. The CDR3 has 14 residues. The CDR3 loop is CASTDRTSGGEQYF. The CDR3 nucleotides read TGCGCCAGCACCGATAGGACTAGCGGGGGAGAGCAGTACTTC.

This clonotype has ten or more counts. The chain uses TRBV5-5 and TRBJ1-2; D gene ambiguous. The V gene lost 4 bases and the J gene lost 8 bases, with 15 bases spanning the gap. Germline V gives CDR1 SGHKS, CDR2 YYEKEE (reference sequence). The CDR3 covers 13 residues. The DNA of the CDR3 is TGTGCCAGCAGCCAAGTCCCCGAAGGGGGCTACACCTTC. Its protein is CASSQVPEGGYTF.

The V gene is TRBV29-1, the J gene TRBJ1-5; D gene ambiguous. Looked up from germline, CDR1 is SQVTM and CDR2 is ANQGSEA. V lost 4 bases and J 4 bases, leaving 11 bases between the germline ends. CDR3 size: 13 residues. The CDR3 coding sequence is TGCAGCGTTGCCCGAGCCGCTAATCAGCCCCAGCATTTT. This sequence encodes CSVARAANQPQHF.

At least ten counts were recorded for this clonotype. The chain couples TRBV6-5 to TRBJ2-3, with a weak D call TRBD1 (6 bases). The CDR3 runs to 15 residues. Trimming took 2 bases from V and 6 from J, leaving 15 bases between them. CDR1 MNHEY and CDR2 SVGAGI come from the germline V gene. The CDR3 spells CASSYVPLQGDTQYF. The DNA of the CDR3 is TGTGCCAGCAGTTACGTGCCACTGCAGGGGGATACGCAGTATTTT.